The TCR beta chain described here comes from a study of T cell repertoires in cytomegalovirus infection. As for the study in general: It was recently identified HLA-C-restricted and well-studied HLA-B-restricted CMV epitopes that the study used. Public TCR beta signatures provided an indication of both CMV infection and a matching HLA type.

This CDR3 region has 13 residues. V was cut by 6 bases and J by 6 bases, with 13 bases left in between. TCRdb called the reads again in MiXCR, with one record for every CDR3 protein. The sample lists some 900,000 distinct CDR3 sequences; approximately 30% were seen once. Worth noting for this clonotype: What it binds is unknown.

Study results and limitations: Dominating the ex vivo response were TCR beta clonotypes that were CMV-specific and HLA-C-restricted. Frequencies of public TCR beta families were cumulated, and this identified carriers of CMV plus the relevant HLA.

The material was cultured CD8+ T cells from PBMCs, obtained from culture after CMV antigen stimulation. The gene calls are TRBV12-3 or TRBV12-4 and TRBJ2-3, with no clear D. This sequence originates from a human donor in good health (CMV status not recorded). Some clones in this sample may be carry-over from other donors' samples. For the CDR3, the DNA is TGTGCCAGCAGCTTGGAGATGGGCGATACGCAGTATTTT. Its translation: CASSLEMGDTQYF.